This TCR beta chain emerged from a study of T-cell memory formation after mild COVID-19. Overall study results and limits: Memory from before infection featured some responding clones, which suggests cross-reactive memory joined.

5'RACE, which relied on constant-segment primers, yielded TCR alpha and TCR beta cDNA libraries carrying sample barcodes and UMIs. TCRdb used MiXCR to reprocess the 5' RACE reads, holding one entry per CDR3 protein. The sample has roughly 300,000 distinct CDR3 sequences; 8% to 10% are singletons. For this clonotype: Its antigen is undetermined.

This CDR3 comprises 14 residues. Germline CDR1 reads GTSNPN; CDR2 reads SVGIG (reference sequence). V dropped 2 bases and J dropped 8; count of bases not matched to a gene: 4. The chain combines TRBV30 with TRBJ2-1; TRBD1 aligns across 12 bases. Sequencing was performed on PBMCs or a T cell subset sorted from them (not recorded which). This receptor was obtained from a man younger than 35 who had mild COVID-19 (a few samples of this study predate the infection). Cell type and time point are not known. The CDR3 DNA reads TGTGCCTGGAGTTGGGGACAGGGGGCCGATGAGCAGTTCTTC. Its translation is CAWSWGQGADEQFF.